The rows below give T cell receptor beta chains drawn from one sample of a study of blood T cells in healthy people across ages. TCRdb passed the 5' RACE reads through MiXCR, listing each CDR3 protein once. The sample records about 1.7 million distinct CDR3 sequences, 28% being singletons. Sequencing was done on a sample of blood. These receptors came from a woman aged 30 to 39 in good health. The CDR3 runs from the conserved cysteine through the conserved F or W. A D gene is named only where the DNA matches it firmly. Only part of the rows carry a size: once, few, many, or a class if the clone is expanded.

TRBV20-1	NA	TRBJ2-7	many	CSARPVSSYEQYF	TGCAGTGCTAGGCCGGTTAGCTCCTACGAGCAGTACTTC
TRBV6-2/TRBV6-3	NA	TRBJ1-5	NA	CASSPGSRDQPQHF	TGTGCCAGCAGTCCAGGGTCCCGCGATCAGCCCCAGCATTTT
TRBV6-5	TRBD2	TRBJ2-2	few	CASSPGGEVNTGELFF	TGTGCCAGCAGTCCCGGGGGGGAGGTAAACACCGGGGAGCTGTTTTTT
TRBV5-1	NA	TRBJ2-3	once	CASSPGDSSSDTQYF	TGCGCCAGCAGCCCGGGTGACAGTTCTTCAGATACGCAGTATTTT
TRBV25-1	NA	TRBJ2-7	NA	CASSRTVGEQYF	TGTGCCAGCAGCAGGACTGTCGGCGAGCAGTACTTC
TRBV6-5	NA	TRBJ1-6	few	CASRLRRENNSPLHF	TGTGCCAGCCGACTCCGCCGTGAGAATAATTCACCCCTCCACTTT
TRBV5-1	NA	TRBJ1-2	NA	CASSSRGTYGYTF	TGCGCCAGCAGCTCCAGGGGAACCTATGGCTACACCTTC
TRBV29-1	TRBD1	TRBJ1-1	NA	CSSTGTGSTEAFF	TGCAGCTCAACCGGGACAGGGAGCACTGAAGCTTTCTTT
TRBV6-1	NA	TRBJ1-3	NA	CASSAGTAFSGNTIYF	TGTGCCAGCAGTGCCGGGACGGCCTTCTCTGGAAACACCATATATTTT
TRBV5-5	TRBD1	TRBJ2-4	many	CASSLAGGAQNIQYF	TGTGCCAGCAGCTTGGCAGGGGGCGCCCAAAACATTCAGTACTTC
TRBV5-1	TRBD1	TRBJ2-1	NA	CASSGGQGVNEQFF	TGCGCCAGCAGCGGAGGACAGGGGGTCAATGAGCAGTTCTTC
TRBV6-6	TRBD2	TRBJ2-5	NA	CASSSKRELTVEQYF	TGTGCCAGCAGTAGCAAGCGGGAGTTAACTGTTGAGCAGTACTTC
TRBV20-1	TRBD1	TRBJ2-5	NA	CSARRTGGAYLETQYF	TGCAGTGCTAGAAGGACAGGGGGCGCTTACTTAGAGACCCAGTACTTC
TRBV6-4	TRBD2	TRBJ2-1	NA	CASSETSDSYNEQFF	TGTGCCAGCAGTGAGACTAGCGACTCCTACAATGAGCAGTTCTTC
TRBV12-3/TRBV12-4	NA	TRBJ2-3	NA	CASRLGQKADTQYF	TGTGCCAGCAGACTAGGACAGAAAGCAGATACGCAGTATTTT
TRBV27	NA	TRBJ2-3	NA	CASSGSVGADTQYF	TGTGCCAGCTCCGGGAGCGTAGGCGCAGATACGCAGTATTTT
TRBV20-1	TRBD1	TRBJ1-5	NA	CSASPGTGGFYNQPQHF	TGCAGTGCTAGCCCCGGGACAGGGGGTTTCTACAATCAGCCCCAGCATTTT
TRBV5-1	NA	TRBJ2-1	NA	CASDKETGYNEQFF	TGCGCCAGCGATAAGGAGACAGGCTACAATGAGCAGTTCTTC
TRBV29-1	NA	TRBJ2-1	many	CSVEREGPNEQFF	TGCAGCGTTGAAAGGGAAGGGCCCAATGAGCAGTTCTTC
TRBV11-2	TRBD2	TRBJ2-2	NA	CTTKTSGVNTGELFF	TGTACCACCAAAACTAGCGGGGTAAACACCGGGGAGCTGTTTTTT